This T cell receptor beta chain was profiled in a study of blood T cell repertoires in COVID-19. Study context: The United States, Italy and Spain supplied acute and convalescent COVID-19 samples. Sources were T cells, B-cell-depleted T cells, or PBMCs; the material itself was cDNA or gDNA.

CDR1 and CDR2 (germline): LGHNA, YSLEER. The CDR3 contains 15 residues. With 0 bases removed from V and 0 bases from J, the gap between germline ends came to 9 bases. Sequencing was performed with immunoSEQ multiplex PCR; in TCRdb, only in-frame clones are kept and a portion is missing. The repertoire holds approximately 230,000 clones, with approximately 86% as singletons. V is TRBV4-3 and J is TRBJ2-7, with a weak D call TRBD2 (5 bases). The clonotype originates from a woman aged 30 to 39 with acute COVID-19. The sequenced material came from PBMCs or T cells enriched from blood (not recorded which). CDR3: CASSQESGNSYEQYF. CDR3 coding DNA: TGCGCCAGCAGCCAAGAATCGGGGAACTCCTACGAGCAGTACTTC.